The rows below give T cell receptor beta chains drawn from one sample of a study of cytomegalovirus exposure and HLA in healthy donors. Data came from immunoSEQ multiplex PCR; TCRdb stores just in-frame clones and leaves some out. The table lists under 200,000 clones, roughly 80% of them singletons, with approximately 13% in the top ten. The source material was PBMCs. The receptors were gathered from a woman aged 50 to 60 in good health and CMV-seronegative. CDR3s include the opening cysteine and the closing phenylalanine or tryptophan. A D gene is named only where the DNA matches it firmly. Not all rows give a size; the values are once, few, many and, for expanded clones, a class.

v_call	d_call	j_call	clone_size	cdr3_nt	cdr3_aa
TRBV4-3	TRBD1	TRBJ1-2	.	TGCGCCAGCAGCCAGGGGACAGGGAGTAGGTATGGCTACACCTTC	CASSQGTGSRYGYTF
TRBV13	.	TRBJ1-4	.	TGTGCCAGCAGCTTAGGCAGAGGATCGCGGGAAAAACTGTTTTTT	CASSLGRGSREKLFF
TRBV7-6	TRBD1	TRBJ2-1	.	TGTGCCAGCAGCAGGTGGACAGGGCACAATGAGCAGTTCTTC	CASSRWTGHNEQFF
TRBV18	.	TRBJ2-1	few	TGTGCCAGCTCACCCGGACAGTCCAGTTCCTACAATGAGCAGTTCTTC	CASSPGQSSSYNEQFF
TRBV16	TRBD1	TRBJ1-4	.	TGTGCCAGCAGCCAATCGGGGGACAGGGGGCGGACTAATGAAAAACTGTTTTTT	CASSQSGDRGRTNEKLFF
TRBV7-2	.	TRBJ2-1	.	TGTGCCAGCAGCTTAGCTAGCGGAATTTACAATGAGCAGTTCTTC	CASSLASGIYNEQFF
TRBV5-4	.	TRBJ2-3	once	TGTGCCAGCAGCCCATCCTCGAAGCGGGCCACAGATACGCAGTATTTT	CASSPSSKRATDTQYF
TRBV6-5	.	TRBJ2-3	.	TGTGCCAGCAGTTACTCAGGGGCCCCCACAGATACGCAGTATTTT	CASSYSGAPTDTQYF
TRBV5-1	TRBD1	TRBJ1-4	.	TGCGCCAGCAGCAGCACAGGGGCAACTAATGAAAAACTGTTTTTT	CASSSTGATNEKLFF
TRBV5-1	TRBD1	TRBJ2-1	.	TGCGCCAGCAGCTTGACAGGGGATGAGCAGTTCTTC	CASSLTGDEQFF
TRBV28	TRBD1	TRBJ1-4	few	TGTGCCAGCAGGAAAGGACAGGGTTGGGAAAAACTGTTTTTT	CASRKGQGWEKLFF
TRBV30	TRBD2	TRBJ2-2	.	TGTGCCTGGAGTGTAAGGACTAGCGTTTGGGAGCTGTTTTTT	CAWSVRTSVWELFF
TRBV6-5	TRBD1	TRBJ1-1	.	TGTGCCAGTCGGACAGGGTGGTTCACTGAAGCTTTCTTT	CASRTGWFTEAFF
TRBV29-1	TRBD1	TRBJ2-7	once	TGCAGCGTCAAGGGTTTAGGGGGCGCCGAATACGAGCAGTACTTC	CSVKGLGGAEYEQYF
TRBV19	.	TRBJ1-5	few	TGTGCCAGTAGTATGATGGCAGGGTACGGGCAGCCCCAGCATTTT	CASSMMAGYGQPQHF
TRBV4-3	TRBD1	TRBJ2-7	.	TGCGCCAGCAGCCAAGAGGGACAGGGGGCTCTCTACGAGCAGTACTTC	CASSQEGQGALYEQYF
TRBV11-2	TRBD1	TRBJ2-7	few	TGTGCCAGCAGCCCCCGGGACAGGGGGATCGGAAGGATAACCTACGAGCAGTACTTC	CASSPRDRGIGRITYEQYF
TRBV6-4	.	TRBJ1-6	few	TGTGCCAGCAGTGACTCGACAGAAGGAAATTCACCCCTCCACTTT	CASSDSTEGNSPLHF
TRBV30	.	TRBJ2-7	.	TGTGCCTGGCGACAGGTGGACGAGCAGTACTTC	CAWRQVDEQYF
TRBV18	.	TRBJ2-5	.	TGTGCCAGCTCACCAAATCAGGGGGGCTTGGAGACCCAGTACTTC	CASSPNQGGLETQYF
TRBV7-2	.	TRBJ2-1	.	TGTGCCAGCAGCCGGAGGGCAGACCGGGGTGAGCAGTTCTTC	CASSRRADRGEQFF
TRBV25-1	.	TRBJ2-7	.	TGTGCCAGCAGTTCCCCCGGGGCCTACGAGCAGTACTTC	CASSSPGAYEQYF
TRBV10-3	.	TRBJ2-7	.	TGTGCCATCAGTGACCAGTACGAGCAGTACTTC	CAISDQYEQYF
TRBV7-2	TRBD2	TRBJ2-4	.	TGTGCCAGCAGCCGTAGCGGGGGGGCCGGAAACATTCAGTACTTC	CASSRSGGAGNIQYF
TRBV4-1	.	TRBJ1-3	.	TGCGCCAGCAGCCAAGATCTAAGCTCTGGAAACACCATATATTTT	CASSQDLSSGNTIYF
TRBV9	.	TRBJ1-3	.	TGTGCCAGCAGCGGGAACAGGGTCGGGAACACCATATATTTT	CASSGNRVGNTIYF
TRBV7-2	.	TRBJ2-3	.	TGTGCCAGCAGCCTTGGACCCGGGGGAACAGATACGCAGTATTTT	CASSLGPGGTDTQYF
TRBV5-1	TRBD2	TRBJ2-2	.	TGCGCCAGCAGCCCCGGGACTAGCGGGGGCCATAGGAGGGGCGGGGAGCTGTTTTTT	CASSPGTSGGHRRGGELFF
TRBV18	TRBD2	TRBJ2-3	.	TGTGCCAGCTCACCTACTAGCGGGAGCACAGATACGCAGTATTTT	CASSPTSGSTDTQYF
TRBV28	TRBD1	TRBJ1-5	.	TGTGCCAGCAGTCCCCCGGGACAGTACAATCAGCCCCAGCATTTT	CASSPPGQYNQPQHF
TRBV9	.	TRBJ1-2	.	TGTGCCAGCAGCGTAGACGGCGGAAACTATGGCTACACCTTC	CASSVDGGNYGYTF
TRBV30	.	TRBJ2-7	.	TGTGCCTGGGGCCCCAGTGCCGAGCAGTACTTC	CAWGPSAEQYF
TRBV19	.	TRBJ2-2	.	TGTGCCAGTAGTATGCAGGGGCCTCTTCCGAACACCGGGGAGCTGTTTTTT	CASSMQGPLPNTGELFF
TRBV29-1	.	TRBJ2-3	.	TGCAGTACCCAGGTAGATACGCAGTATTTT	CSTQVDTQYF
TRBV11-2	.	TRBJ2-7	.	TGTGCCAGCAGCTTCGGGAAAACCTACGAGCAGTACTTC	CASSFGKTYEQYF
TRBV5-6	.	TRBJ1-3	.	TGTGCCAGCAGCTACAATGGGCAGGGTGGAAACACCATATATTTT	CASSYNGQGGNTIYF
TRBV6-6	.	TRBJ2-7	.	TGTGCCAGCAGTTACGAAGGGGCCTACGAGCAGTACTTC	CASSYEGAYEQYF
TRBV15	.	TRBJ1-1	once	TGTGCCACCAGCAGAGTAATGAACACTGAAGCTTTCTTT	CATSRVMNTEAFF
TRBV27	TRBD1	TRBJ2-7	.	TGTGCCAGCAGCCAGAACGACAGGGACTACGAGCAGTACTTC	CASSQNDRDYEQYF
TRBV7-8	.	TRBJ1-5	.	TGTGCCAGCGGCGGGGGATCAAGCAATCAGCCCCAGCATTTT	CASGGGSSNQPQHF
TRBV10-3	TRBD1	TRBJ1-1	.	TGTGCCATCAGTATAGGACAGGCGAACACTGAAGCTTTCTTT	CAISIGQANTEAFF
TRBV18	.	TRBJ1-1	.	TGTGCCAGCTCCGCGACAGTTAACACTGAAGCTTTCTTT	CASSATVNTEAFF
TRBV6-6	TRBD1	TRBJ1-2	once	TGTGCCAGCAGGAATTACAGGGGTACTAACTATGGCTACACCTTC	CASRNYRGTNYGYTF
TRBV13	.	TRBJ2-7	.	TGTGCCAGCAGCGACCGGGGGGGACAGGGTGCAAACGAGCAGTACTTC	CASSDRGGQGANEQYF
TRBV30	.	TRBJ1-1	.	TGTGCCTGGGCCTCCTTGGGGGGAGCGGACACTGAAGCTTTCTTT	CAWASLGGADTEAFF
TRBV11-2	TRBD2	TRBJ2-3	.	TGTGCCAGCAGCTTAACGAGCGGGGTAACAGATACGCAGTATTTT	CASSLTSGVTDTQYF
TRBV30	TRBD1	TRBJ2-7	.	TGTGCCTGGAGTCCAGGGACAGGGGGCCCCGCACGACCCAGGAGCTCCTACGAGCAGTACTTC	CAWSPGTGGPARPRSSYEQYF
TRBV4-3	.	TRBJ2-5	.	TGCGCCAGCAGCCAAGGGATTACCGGGTACCAAGAGACCCAGTACTTC	CASSQGITGYQETQYF
TRBV4-1	TRBD2	TRBJ2-1	.	TGCGCCAGCAGCCAAGATTGGGGGGGATCAGTTGGGCAGTTCTTC	CASSQDWGGSVGQFF
TRBV11-2	.	TRBJ2-5	few	TGTGCCGTAAGCGGGTTAAGGGGAGAGACCCAGTACTTC	CAVSGLRGETQYF
TRBV18	.	TRBJ2-5	.	TGTGCCAGCTCACCCGACAGACAAGAGACCCAGTACTTC	CASSPDRQETQYF
TRBV28	TRBD1	TRBJ1-5	.	TGTGCCAGCAGTTTGAGCATTTCAGGGGGCGCAGGGCAGCCCCAGCATTTT	CASSLSISGGAGQPQHF
TRBV11-2	.	TRBJ1-1	.	TGTGCCAGCGGGAGGGGGGTGAACACTGAAGCTTTCTTT	CASGRGVNTEAFF
TRBV27	TRBD1	TRBJ1-1	.	TGTGCCAGCACCACAAGGGGTGCAGGGGGCGTTTTAGCTTTCTTT	CASTTRGAGGVLAFF
TRBV27	TRBD1	TRBJ2-2	few	TGTGCCAGCAGTTACAATTACCTGACGATGGGACAGGGGAGCACCGGGGAGCTGTTTTTT	CASSYNYLTMGQGSTGELFF
TRBV2	.	TRBJ1-4	.	TGTGCCAGCAGCGAACAGCGGGGCCAGAATGAAAAACTGTTTTTT	CASSEQRGQNEKLFF
TRBV19	.	TRBJ1-3	.	TGTGCCAGTAGTACGACGACAGGAACTGGAAACACCATATATTTT	CASSTTTGTGNTIYF
TRBV6-6	TRBD2	TRBJ2-5	.	TGTGCCAGCAGCTCCGCGGGAGGGCGAGAGACCCAGTACTTC	CASSSAGGRETQYF